This T cell receptor (beta chain) appears in the sequencing data of a study of blood T cell repertoires in COVID-19. V lost 6 bases to trimming and J lost 5 bases, with 17 bases between them. The CDR3 runs 15 residues. Germline V gives CDR1 MNHEY, CDR2 SVGAGI. Produced via immunoSEQ multiplex PCR; TCRdb's table is partial and in-frame only. The table lists 200,000 to 250,000 clones, roughly 86% of them singletons. This sequence joins TRBV6-5 and TRBJ2-1, with D tentatively TRBD2 (5 bases). Sequencing input: peripheral blood. The clonotype was recovered from a woman aged 45 to 65 with active or convalescent COVID-19. The CDR3 sequence: CASRYYGGTNNEQFF. As DNA, the CDR3 is TGTGCCAGCAGGTATTACGGAGGCACTAACAATGAGCAGTTCTTC.